A single sample is the source of the 17 T cell receptor beta chains below, sequenced in a study of siplizumab effects on memory and regulatory T cells (dated by TCRdb to between 2019 and 2020). Libraries came from the immunoSEQ multiplex PCR assay. TCRdb re-hosts the immuneACCESS table, in-frame sequences only. Its copies lack some clones; in the studies checked, an unresolved V gene accounts for under half of them, and the cause for the rest is not known. The sample table records about 120,000 clones; roughly 94% of these occur just once. The ten largest clonotypes hold about 1.8% of the sample. The sample comprised non-Treg CD4+ T cells sorted from blood. The cell subset or site label corresponds to: FACS-sorted unstimulated CD4+ non-regulatory T cells. The receptor source for this set is a human donor in good health.

V usage is TRBV19 and J usage is TRBJ2-6; no firm D call. The CDR3 extends over 13 amino acids. V dropped 7 bases and J dropped 0 bases, with 4 bases sitting between them. From germline, CDR1 is LNHDA and CDR2 SQIVND (reference sequence). CDR3 nucleotide sequence: TGTGCCAGTAAAATCTCTGGGGCCAACGTCCTGACTTTC. This codes for CASKISGANVLTF.

V is TRBV19 and J is TRBJ2-5, with D perhaps TRBD1 (5 bases). V was shortened by 6 bases and J by 0 bases, with 8 bases between the two germline ends. The CDR3 consists of 13 residues. The germline gives CDR1 LNHDA, CDR2 SQIVND (reference sequence). The CDR3 sequence is CASRTENQETQYF. The CDR3 DNA reads as TGTGCCAGTAGGACAGAGAACCAAGAGACCCAGTACTTC.

V and J are TRBV5-1 and TRBJ1-3; possible D gene TRBD1, 6 bases. Germline values: CDR1 SGHRS, CDR2 YFSETQ. The CDR3 length is 16 residues. The germline V and J ends were trimmed by 4 bases and 0 bases, with 14 bases remaining between them. As DNA, the CDR3 is TGCGCCAGCAGCCTCCGACAGGAGAGCTCTGGAAACACCATATATTTT. Translated: CASSLRQESSGNTIYF.

In nucleotides, the CDR3 is TGTGCCAGCAGTTGGACAGGCCGCACTGAAGCTTTCTTT. Translated: CASSWTGRTEAFF. The chain couples TRBV6-1 to TRBJ1-1, with 7 positions matching TRBD1. This CDR3 is 13 amino acids long. Looked up from germline, CDR1 is MNHNS and CDR2 is SASEGT. J lost 4 bases, V lost 5 bases, and 4 bases had no gene match.

The chain couples TRBV15 to TRBJ1-3; 7 bases fit TRBD1. The V gene's germline CDR1 is LNHNV and CDR2 YYDKDF (reference sequence). The CDR3 extends over 13 amino acids. Trimming removed 4 bases from V and 4 bases from J; junction bases left unmatched: 1. The CDR3 coding sequence is TGTGCCACCAGCACGGGACAGGGAAACACCATATATTTT. Translating it yields CATSTGQGNTIYF.

The rearrangement joins TRBV6-5 to TRBJ2-2; D not resolved. The CDR3 covers 12 residues. Trimming removed 6 bases from V and 6 bases from J, with 8 bases in between. In germline, CDR1 is MNHEY, CDR2 SVGAGI. As DNA, the CDR3 is TGTGCCAGCAGCCGACGAGCCGGGGAGCTGTTTTTT. Amino acid sequence: CASSRRAGELFF.

About this clone: Sequence at one end of the junction differs from germline and may be a read error. The chain joins TRBV2 to TRBJ2-5; 10 bases align to TRBD1. Germline V CDR1 and CDR2: SNHLY, FYNNEI. The CDR3 extends over 14 amino acids. The CDR3, as DNA: TGTGCCAGCGGTGACAGGGGGCAGGGAGAGACCCAGTACTTC. Its translation is CASGDRGQGETQYF.

The chain has TRBV6-5 and TRBJ2-1, with D uncertain. This CDR3 contains 11 residues. Germline assignment: CDR1 MNHEY and CDR2 SVGAGI. The germline V and J ends were trimmed by 6 bases and 10 bases, with 10 bases remaining between them. The CDR3 region is CASRRLGEQFF. CDR3 DNA: TGTGCCAGCAGGAGATTAGGGGAGCAGTTCTTC.

The chain combines TRBV6-5 with TRBJ1-6, with a tentative D call TRBD1 (6 bases). Trimming cost V 6 bases and J 4 bases, with 13 bases left between them. The CDR3 loop spans 15 amino acids. Germline CDR1 reads MNHEY; CDR2 reads SVGAGI. Here the CDR3 DNA reads TGTGCCAGCAGAGGGGGGAGGGGATATAATTCACCCCTCCACTTT. This translates into CASRGGRGYNSPLHF.

The chain carries TRBV5-1 and TRBJ1-1; no definite D call. Germline CDR1 reads SGHRS; CDR2 reads YFSETQ. This CDR3 has 13 amino acids. Between the trimmed V and J ends, which lost 5 bases and 2 bases, there was a span of 10 bases. The CDR3 loop is CASSGVLNTEAFF. DNA for the CDR3: TGCGCCAGCAGTGGGGTTTTAAACACTGAAGCTTTCTTT.

This clone was seen once. V usage is TRBV6-5 and J usage is TRBJ1-1, with D perhaps TRBD1 (5 bases). CDR3 length equals 15 residues. V was cut by 1 base and J by 6 bases, with 15 bases left in between. From germline, CDR1 is MNHEY and CDR2 SVGAGI. The CDR3 DNA reads as TGTGCCAGCAGTTACTGGGGAGGGGTCGTGGCTGAAGCTTTCTTT. It codes for CASSYWGGVVAEAFF.

In its sample, this clone was seen once. In nucleotides, the CDR3 is TGTGCCAGCAGCGTAGGACTAGCGGGGGCCACCAGGGAGACCCAGTACTTC. Encoded protein: CASSVGLAGATRETQYF. The rearrangement joins TRBV9 to TRBJ2-5, with 12 bases identical to TRBD2. CDR1 is SGDLS and CDR2 is YYNGEE in the germline V gene. V shed 0 bases, J shed 5 bases, and the junction held 8 bases outside the gene matches. The CDR3 covers 17 residues.

This chain connects TRBV11-1 to TRBJ2-2; D gene unclear. Germline V lookup: CDR1 SGHAT, CDR2 FQDESV (reference sequence). Trimming left V 3 bases short and J 7 bases short, with 3 bases between. This CDR3 contains 11 residues. CDR3 region: CASSFDGELFF. The DNA of the CDR3 is TGTGCCAGCAGCTTTGACGGGGAGCTGTTTTTT. Variable domain in full (rest from reference TRBV11-1 and TRBJ2-2): EAEVAQSPRYKITEKSQAVAFWCDPISGHATLYWYRQILGQGPELLVQFQDESVVDDSQLPKDRFSAERLKGVDSTLKIQPAELGDSAMYLCASSFDGELFFGEGSRLTVL.

The chain uses TRBV10-3 and TRBJ2-1; 13 nucleotides line up with TRBD2. V shed 5 bases and J 8 bases; nucleotides not matched to a gene: 15. The CDR3 totals 18 residues. Germline V gene lookup returns CDR1 ENHRY and CDR2 SYGVKD. CDR3 region: CAISKYKILAGGPDEQFF. CDR3 coding DNA: TGTGCCATCAGTAAGTACAAAATACTAGCGGGGGGGCCGGATGAGCAGTTCTTC.

The chain couples TRBV7-9 to TRBJ2-1, with 15 bases fitting TRBD2. V lost 6 bases and J lost 13; bases outside the gene matches: 4. Germline lookup yields CDR1 SEHNR and CDR2 FQNEAQ (reference sequence). CDR3 length equals 13 residues. The CDR3 DNA is TGTGCCAGCAGAGGACTAGCGGGAGGGCGACAGTTCTTC. As protein: CASRGLAGGRQFF.

The chain employs TRBV7-9 and TRBJ2-1; TRBD2 matches 11 bases. The V gene's germline CDR1 is SEHNR and CDR2 FQNEAQ (reference sequence). V was clipped by 5 bases and J by 2 bases; unmatched bases: 5. The CDR3 has 16 amino acids. The DNA of the CDR3 is TGTGCCAGCAGCCCGATGACTAGCGGGGCCTACAATGAGCAGTTCTTC. It is translated as CASSPMTSGAYNEQFF.

Here the CDR3 DNA reads TGCAGCGTCTCCGGTAGGGTCACTGAAGCTTTCTTT. It yields the protein CSVSGRVTEAFF. The chain couples TRBV29-1 to TRBJ1-1; D is undetermined. The CDR3 sequence is 12 residues long. V lost 6 bases and J lost 4, with 12 bases in between. Per germline, CDR1 SQVTM and CDR2 ANQGSEA.